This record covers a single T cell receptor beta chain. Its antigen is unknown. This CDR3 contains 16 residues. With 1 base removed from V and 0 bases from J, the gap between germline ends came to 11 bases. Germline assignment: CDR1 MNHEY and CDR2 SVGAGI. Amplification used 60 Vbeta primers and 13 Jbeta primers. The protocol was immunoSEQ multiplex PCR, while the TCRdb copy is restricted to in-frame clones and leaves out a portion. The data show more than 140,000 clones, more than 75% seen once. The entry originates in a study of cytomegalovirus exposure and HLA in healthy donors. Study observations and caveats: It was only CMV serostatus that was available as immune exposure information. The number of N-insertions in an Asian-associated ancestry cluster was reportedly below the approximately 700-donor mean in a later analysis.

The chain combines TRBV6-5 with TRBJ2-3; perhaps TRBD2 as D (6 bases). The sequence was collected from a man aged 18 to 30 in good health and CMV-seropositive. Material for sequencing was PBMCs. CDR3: CASSYFGGASTDTQYF. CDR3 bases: TGTGCCAGCAGTTACTTCGGGGGAGCTAGCACAGATACGCAGTATTTT.